Below are 23 T cell receptor beta chains sequenced from a single sample in a study of shared clonotypes between healthy human individuals. The data were produced by immunoSEQ multiplex PCR, yet TCRdb's version contains in-frame clones alone and is incomplete. The data show millions of clones, roughly 96% seen once. The sequenced sample was naive CD4+ T cells sorted from blood. Subset of the sample: CD45RA+ positively selected. The receptor source for this set is a young man in good health.

The chain joins TRBV29-1 to TRBJ2-5, with D tentatively TRBD1 or TRBD2 (5 bases each). The germline V gene encodes CDR1 SQVTM and CDR2 ANQGSEA. This CDR3 is 14 amino acids long. V lost 7 bases, J lost 5 bases, and 20 bases lay in between. The CDR3 sequence: CSAIQGSEGETQYF. DNA of the CDR3: TGCAGCGCCATCCAGGGATCTGAGGGGGAGACCCAGTACTTC.

The J gene is TRBJ1-6, the V gene TRBV7-2, with unresolved D. Germline V CDR1 and CDR2: SGHTA, FQGNSA. The CDR3 loop spans 15 amino acids. V lost 1 base and J 6 bases, leaving 10 bases between the germline ends. The CDR3 DNA is TGTGCCAGCAGCTTAGATACCAGACGTAATTCACCCCTCCACTTT. Translated, it gives CASSLDTRRNSPLHF.

This clone was observed once. V and J are TRBV5-1 and TRBJ1-3; maybe TRBD1 (5 bases). In germline, CDR1 is SGHRS, CDR2 YFSETQ. This CDR3 has 17 residues. Deletions cut 1 base from V and 0 bases from J, with 14 bases between. Written as DNA, the CDR3 is TGCGCCAGCAGCTTGCATCCGGGGACTGGCTCTGGAAACACCATATATTTT. This encodes CASSLHPGTGSGNTIYF.

The chain carries TRBV4-2 and TRBJ2-3, with 10 bases fitting TRBD2. The CDR3 length is 16 residues. V shed 4 bases and J 2 bases; nucleotides not matched to a gene: 6. Germline values: CDR1 LGHNA, CDR2 YNFKEQ. The CDR3, as DNA: TGTGCCAGCAGCCCCCTAGCGGGGGCTCTCACAGATACGCAGTATTTT. Its protein is CASSPLAGALTDTQYF.

The chain is built from TRBV5-1 and TRBJ1-1; 12 bases line up with TRBD1. The CDR3 is 16 amino acids. In germline, CDR1 is SGHRS, CDR2 YFSETQ. V dropped 4 bases and J dropped 4; count of bases not matched to a gene: 8. CDR3 loop: CASSTGTGGAGTEAFF. As DNA, the CDR3 is TGCGCCAGCAGCACAGGGACAGGGGGCGCGGGCACTGAAGCTTTCTTT.

This chain links TRBV4-1 with TRBJ1-2; 9 bases match TRBD1. The trim removed 4 bases at V and 8 bases at J, leaving 11 bases unmatched. CDR3 length equals 15 residues. Germline CDR1 and CDR2: MGHRA and YSYEKL. The CDR3 sequence: CASSLPGQGKSGYTF. As DNA, the CDR3 is TGCGCCAGCAGCCTCCCCGGACAGGGGAAAAGCGGCTACACCTTC.

V gene TRBV9 combines with J gene TRBJ1-6; no firm D call. V was cut by 1 base and J by 5 bases, with 7 bases left in between. The germline CDR1 and CDR2 sequences are SGDLS and YYNGEE. The CDR3 has 14 amino acids. The CDR3, as DNA: TGTGCCAGCAGCGTAACTCCGGATAATTCACCCCTCCACTTT. Translation: CASSVTPDNSPLHF.

The V gene is TRBV10-2, the J gene TRBJ2-7; 10 bases line up with TRBD1. This CDR3 region has 15 residues. The germline V gene encodes CDR1 WSHSY and CDR2 SAAADI. With V trimmed by 7 bases and J by 1 base, 7 bases remained unmatched. The CDR3 nucleotides read TGCGCCAGCATTGGGACAGGGGAATCTTCCTACGAGCAGTACTTC. This codes for CASIGTGESSYEQYF.

This chain connects TRBV19 to TRBJ1-3, with D possibly TRBD1 on 6 matching bases. The CDR3 is made up of 14 amino acids. CDR1 is LNHDA, CDR2 SQIVND, per germline (reference sequence). The ends were cut back, 6 bases at V and 6 bases at J, with 15 bases in the middle. In nucleotides, the CDR3 is TGTGCCAGTAGCCTGAACAGGGCAGTAAACACCATATATTTT. Protein sequence: CASSLNRAVNTIYF.

In this sample, this clone turned up many times. Additional DNA sequences in this sample encode the identical CDR3. CDR3 sequence reads: CASSPTGLNTEAFF. For the CDR3, the DNA is TGTGCCAGCAGCCCTACAGGGTTGAACACTGAAGCTTTCTTT. The V and J genes are TRBV5-6 and TRBJ1-1; D perhaps matches TRBD1 (6 bases). The germline V gene encodes CDR1 SGHDT and CDR2 YYEEEE. V was clipped by 4 bases and J by 0 bases, with 10 bases between them. The CDR3 covers 14 residues. Supplemented by reference TRBV5-6 and TRBJ1-1, the full variable domain reads DAGVTQSPTHLIKTRGQQVTLRCSPKSGHDTVSWYQQALGQGPQFIFQYYEEEERQRGNFPDRFSGHQFPNYSSELNVNALLLGDSALYLCASSPTGLNTEAFFGQGTRLTVV.

The rearrangement joins TRBV7-9 to TRBJ2-5; maybe TRBD1 (5 bases). With 2 bases removed from V and 1 base from J, the gap between germline ends came to 8 bases. CDR1 is SEHNR, CDR2 FQNEAQ, per germline (reference sequence). The CDR3 runs 14 residues. DNA of the CDR3: TGTGCCAGCAGCTTAAGGGGTTCCCAAGAGACCCAGTACTTC. Its protein is CASSLRGSQETQYF.

This sequence joins TRBV30 and TRBJ1-5; TRBD1 matches 8 bases. The CDR3 totals 14 residues. Germline trimming cut 4 bases from V and 7 bases from J; bases unmatched to any gene: 9. Germline V gene lookup returns CDR1 GTSNPN and CDR2 SVGIG (reference sequence). The CDR3 DNA follows: TGTGCCTGGACTCTGGACAGGGCGGAACAGCCCCAGCATTTT. Amino acids: CAWTLDRAEQPQHF.

The chain employs TRBV7-2 and TRBJ1-1; 7 bases fit TRBD1. J was trimmed by 4 bases and V by 10 bases; bases with no gene match: 21. This CDR3 is 17 amino acids long. Germline assignment: CDR1 SGHTA and CDR2 FQGNSA. Here the CDR3 reads CATPKKMSGTAVTEAFF. In DNA form, the CDR3 reads TGTGCCACCCCGAAGAAGATGTCCGGGACAGCGGTCACTGAAGCTTTCTTT. Full variable domain (outside the CDR3, taken from reference TRBV7-2 and TRBJ1-1): GAGVSQSPSNKVTEKGKDVELRCDPISGHTALYWYRQSLGQGLEFLIYFQGNSAPDKSGLPSDRFSAERTGGSVSTLTIQRTQQEDSAVYLCATPKKMSGTAVTEAFFGQGTRLTVV.

The chain links TRBV18 to TRBJ2-7; D is unclear. Trimming took off 1 base at V and 1 base at J, with 8 bases between the two ends. This CDR3 spans 14 amino acids. CDR1 is KGHSH, CDR2 LQKENI, per germline. CDR3 sequence (DNA): TGTGCCAGCTCACCACAATACGGTTCCTACGAGCAGTACTTC. It codes for CASSPQYGSYEQYF.

This rearrangement joins TRBV9 to TRBJ2-2; TRBD2 agrees at 8 bases. Trimming cost V 4 bases and J 5 bases; bases outside gene matches: 7. CDR3 size: 15 residues. Germline CDR1 and CDR2: SGDLS and YYNGEE. CDR3 DNA sequence: TGTGCCAGCAGCTCGGGGGGGCGCCAGACCGGGGAGCTGTTTTTT. Its translation is CASSSGGRQTGELFF.

The chain recombines TRBV7-3 with TRBJ2-3; maybe TRBD1 (7 bases). There are 13 residues in the CDR3. The V end was cut by 5 bases, the J end by 8 bases, with 14 bases between. Germline V gene lookup returns CDR1 SGHTA and CDR2 FQGTGA. The CDR3 DNA reads as TGTGCCAGCAGCCCTCGTCAGGGGGGTACGCAGTATTTT. This encodes CASSPRQGGTQYF.

This clone is a singleton in its sample. The chain combines TRBV7-9 with TRBJ1-1; D is undetermined. CDR3 length: 14 amino acids. Per germline, CDR1 SEHNR and CDR2 FQNEAQ (reference sequence). The V end was cut by 3 bases, the J end by 5 bases, with 13 bases between. This chain's CDR3 is CASSLQTGRTEAFF. CDR3 coding DNA: TGTGCCAGCAGCTTGCAAACTGGTCGGACTGAAGCTTTCTTT.

The V call is TRBV19, the J call TRBJ2-1, with D possibly matching TRBD2 (9 bases). Germline CDR1 is LNHDA and CDR2 is SQIVND (reference sequence). This CDR3 is 15 amino acids long. Trimming removed 5 bases from V and 6 bases from J, with 17 bases in between. The CDR3 DNA reads TGTGCCAGTAGTGGACAGGGACTAGCCAGCAATGAGCAGTTCTTC. Translated: CASSGQGLASNEQFF.

The table lists this clone with a count of one. Other nucleotide sequences in the sample specify the same CDR3. V and J are TRBV6-5 and TRBJ1-5, with TRBD1 identical over 7 bases. The germline CDR1 and CDR2 sequences are MNHEY and SVGAGI. There are 14 residues in the CDR3. The junction had 4 bases not matched to a gene; V was cut back by 6 bases and J by 2 bases. This CDR3 is CASSTDRGNQPQHF. Written as DNA, the CDR3 is TGTGCCAGCAGCACTGACAGGGGCAATCAGCCCCAGCATTTT.

This clone was observed once. Other nucleotide sequences from this sample produce the same CDR3. The chain has TRBV6-6 and TRBJ1-5; D remains unclear. Looked up from germline, CDR1 is MNHNY and CDR2 is SVGAGI (reference sequence). The CDR3 runs to 13 residues. V was clipped by 5 bases and J by 3 bases, with 8 bases between them. The CDR3 region has the DNA TGTGCCAGCAGTATCGGCGACAATCAGCCCCAGCATTTT. It translates to CASSIGDNQPQHF.

The chain has TRBV11-3 and TRBJ2-1; 7 bases are shared with TRBD1. Germline V lookup: CDR1 SGHNT, CDR2 YENEEA. This CDR3 has 11 residues. Germline trimming cut 4 bases from V and 15 bases from J; bases unmatched to any gene: 6. CDR3 loop: CASSSGTAVFF. The CDR3 DNA reads as TGTGCCAGCAGCTCCGGGACAGCGGTGTTCTTC.

This rearrangement joins TRBV15 to TRBJ2-1; D is unclear. The CDR3 covers 13 residues. Trimming shortened V by 1 base and J by 3 bases, and 4 bases separated the two germline ends. CDR1 LNHNV and CDR2 YYDKDF come from the germline V gene (reference sequence). CDR3 amino acids: CATSRGIYNEQFF. CDR3 bases: TGTGCCACCAGCAGAGGGATCTACAATGAGCAGTTCTTC.

This clone has a single count. The chain carries TRBV11-2 and TRBJ1-4, with a tentative D call TRBD1 (5 bases). This CDR3 comprises 13 residues. Germline CDR1 SGHAT, CDR2 FQNNGV. The ends were cut back, 10 bases at V and 8 bases at J, with 17 bases in the middle. In DNA form, the CDR3 reads TGTGCCACCCGAGTCCAGGGTAGCGAAAAACTGTTTTTT. It yields the protein CATRVQGSEKLFF.